Listed below are T cell receptor beta chains from one sample, sequenced in a study of radiotherapy plus CTLA-4 blockade in lung cancer. This table comes from immunoSEQ multiplex PCR, and its TCRdb copy is limited to in-frame clones, with some not included. The sample holds roughly 120,000 clones; just under 80% are singletons and the top ten take roughly 5%. The sequences come from peripheral blood, collected from a patient treated with radiotherapy plus ipilimumab. The receptor set was obtained from a human donor with non-small cell lung cancer who had a partial response to radiotherapy plus ipilimumab. Both conserved end residues are part of each CDR3. D genes are given only for firm matches. Clone size is shown for a subset of rows, as once, few, many or a class of expanded clone.

NA	13	TRBV15	TRBJ1-1	few	TGTGCCACCAGCGTCGACAGGAACACTGAAGCTTTCTTT	CATSVDRNTEAFF
TRBD2	15	TRBV10-3	TRBJ2-3	NA	TGTGCCATCAGTGATGGGTTAGCGGGAGAGGATACGCAGTATTTT	CAISDGLAGEDTQYF
NA	14	TRBV6-4	TRBJ2-7	once	TGTGCCAGCAGTCCTACTCAGGGGCTGGACGAGCAGTACTTC	CASSPTQGLDEQYF
NA	15	TRBV5-1	TRBJ2-3	NA	TGCGCCAGCAGCCCCCTCCGGACAGTCCCAGATACGCAGTATTTT	CASSPLRTVPDTQYF
TRBD2	16	TRBV7-6	TRBJ2-2	NA	TGTGCCAGCAGCTCGCTAGCGGGGACGAACACCGGGGAGCTGTTTTTT	CASSSLAGTNTGELFF
NA	13	TRBV30	TRBJ1-2	once	TGTGCCTGGAGCCAGACAGGTAGCTATGGCTACACCTTC	CAWSQTGSYGYTF
TRBD2	14	TRBV9	TRBJ2-1	NA	TGTGCCAGCAGCGTAGTGGGGACTAAAGATGAGCAGTTCTTC	CASSVVGTKDEQFF
NA	13	TRBV4-3	TRBJ2-2	NA	TGCGCCAGCAGCCTGGGGCTGACCGGGGAGCTGTTTTTT	CASSLGLTGELFF
NA	15	TRBV11-3	TRBJ2-2	NA	TGTGCCAGCAGCTTGGGACTTCTAGCCACCGGGGAGCTGTTTTTT	CASSLGLLATGELFF
NA	14	TRBV6-1	TRBJ1-1	few	TGTGCCAGCAGACCCCGCGGTAGGGGAACTGAAGCTTTCTTT	CASRPRGRGTEAFF
TRBD1	14	TRBV28	TRBJ1-5	NA	TGTGCCAGCAGGACCAACAGGGGAGGACAGCCCCAGCATTTT	CASRTNRGGQPQHF
TRBD1	12	TRBV10-1	TRBJ2-5	once	TGCGCCAGCAGGGGGGACAGGGGTGAGCAGTACTTC	CASRGDRGEQYF
NA	15	TRBV19	TRBJ2-1	NA	TGTGCCAGTAGTATAAGGGGGACCACGAACAATGAGCAGTTCTTC	CASSIRGTTNNEQFF
NA	15	TRBV30	TRBJ1-5	few	TGTGCCTGGAGTGAAGGGACAAGTCTCAATCAGCCCCAGCATTTT	CAWSEGTSLNQPQHF
NA	12	TRBV28	TRBJ1-2	few	TGTGCCAGCAGTTTACAGGGGTCTGGCTACACCTTC	CASSLQGSGYTF
NA	13	TRBV28	TRBJ1-3	NA	TGTGCCAGCCCAGGGTTGTCTGGAAACACCATATATTTT	CASPGLSGNTIYF
TRBD1	14	TRBV18	TRBJ1-2	NA	TGTGCCAGCTCATCCAGGGGGCAGGCCTATGGCTACACCTTC	CASSSRGQAYGYTF
NA	14	TRBV7-2	TRBJ1-2	once	TGTGCCAGCAGCTTAGCGGGAGGACCCAATGGCTACACCTTC	CASSLAGGPNGYTF
TRBD2	16	TRBV2	TRBJ2-3	NA	TGTGCCAGCAGTGAAACCCGACTAGCGGGTACAGATACGCAGTATTTT	CASSETRLAGTDTQYF
TRBD2	15	TRBV18	TRBJ2-3	NA	TGTGCCAGCTCACCAGGTCTAGCGGGCACAGATACGCAGTATTTT	CASSPGLAGTDTQYF
TRBD2	17	TRBV10-1	TRBJ2-3	NA	TGCGCCAGCAGTGAGTCAGGTAGCGGGGCTAGCACAGATACGCAGTATTTT	CASSESGSGASTDTQYF
NA	11	TRBV28	TRBJ1-6	NA	TGTGGGGGGGAATATAATTCACCCCTCCACTTT	CGGEYNSPLHF
TRBD2	18	TRBV9	TRBJ2-2	NA	TGTGCCAGCAGCGTAGCTGGGCTAGCGGGGGGGAGAGGCGGGGAGCTGTTTTTT	CASSVAGLAGGRGGELFF
NA	14	TRBV29-1	TRBJ2-3	NA	TGCTCCCTCGCCGGGATTTCTAGCACAGATACGCAGTATTTT	CSLAGISSTDTQYF
TRBD1	13	TRBV14	TRBJ1-2	NA	TGTGCCAGCAGCCAACAGGGGGCCTATGGCTACACCTTC	CASSQQGAYGYTF
TRBD2	16	TRBV29-1	TRBJ2-3	NA	TGCAGCACGGTAACTGGGACTAGCGGTAAGACAGATACGCAGTATTTT	CSTVTGTSGKTDTQYF
TRBD2	14	TRBV28	TRBJ2-1	few	TGTGCCAGCAGTTTTGGCGGGAGGGCGGACGAGCAGTTCTTC	CASSFGGRADEQFF
TRBD1	14	TRBV5-1	TRBJ1-3	NA	TGCGCCAGCAGCCCAGGGACAGCTGGAAACACCATATATTTT	CASSPGTAGNTIYF
TRBD2	15	TRBV19	TRBJ2-5	NA	TGTGCCAGTAGTACTGGGACTAGCGGGAGTGAGACCCAGTACTTC	CASSTGTSGSETQYF
NA	14	TRBV29-1	TRBJ2-3	NA	TGCAGCGTTGAAGCCCATATGGGGCAGAATACGCAGTATTTT	CSVEAHMGQNTQYF
NA	12	TRBV25-1	TRBJ1-1	NA	TGTGCCAGCAGTGACCCGGGGGCTGAAGCTTTCTTT	CASSDPGAEAFF
TRBD1	13	TRBV27	TRBJ2-7	NA	TGTGCCAGCAGCCCCCGGGACAGGCCTCGACAGTACTTC	CASSPRDRPRQYF
TRBD1	14	TRBV5-1	TRBJ2-7	NA	TGCGCCAGCAGCTTGGCAGGGGGCACCTACGAGCAGTACTTC	CASSLAGGTYEQYF
NA	14	TRBV7-9	TRBJ1-1	NA	TGTGCCAGCAGCTTACCAGGGCGGAACACTGAAGCTTTCTTT	CASSLPGRNTEAFF
NA	11	TRBV7-2	TRBJ2-1	NA	TGTGCCAGCAGCCCCAGCGGCGAGCAGTTCTTC	CASSPSGEQFF
NA	17	TRBV7-3	TRBJ2-1	once	TGTGCCAGCAGCCCCTGGGGGGCGGGGGTTTCCTACAATGAGCAGTTCTTC	CASSPWGAGVSYNEQFF
NA	14	TRBV19	TRBJ2-5	NA	TGTGCCAGTAGTTGGGAGGGGGGTCGAGAGACCCAGTACTTC	CASSWEGGRETQYF